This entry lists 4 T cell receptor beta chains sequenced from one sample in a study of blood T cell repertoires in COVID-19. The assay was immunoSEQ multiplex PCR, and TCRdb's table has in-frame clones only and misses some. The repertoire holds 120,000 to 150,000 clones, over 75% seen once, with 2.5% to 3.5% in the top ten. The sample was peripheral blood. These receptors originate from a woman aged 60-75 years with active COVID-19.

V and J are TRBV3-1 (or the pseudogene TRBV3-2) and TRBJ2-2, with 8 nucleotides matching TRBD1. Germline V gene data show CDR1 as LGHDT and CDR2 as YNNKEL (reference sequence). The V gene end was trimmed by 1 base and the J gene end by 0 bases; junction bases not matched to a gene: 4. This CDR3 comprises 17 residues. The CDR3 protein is CASSQGAGGANTGELFF. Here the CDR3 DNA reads TGTGCCAGCAGCCAAGGGGCAGGGGGCGCGAACACCGGGGAGCTGTTTTTT.

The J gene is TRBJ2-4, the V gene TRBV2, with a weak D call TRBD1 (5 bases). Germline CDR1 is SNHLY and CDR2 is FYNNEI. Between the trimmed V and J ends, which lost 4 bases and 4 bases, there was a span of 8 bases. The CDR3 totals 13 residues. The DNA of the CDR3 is TGTGCCAGCAGTGGGGGCAATAAAAACATTCAGTACTTC. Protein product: CASSGGNKNIQYF.

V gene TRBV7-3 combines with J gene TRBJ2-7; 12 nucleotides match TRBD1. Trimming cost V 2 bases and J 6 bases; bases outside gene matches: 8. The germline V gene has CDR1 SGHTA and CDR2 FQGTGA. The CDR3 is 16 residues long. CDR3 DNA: TGTGCCAGCAGCTTAGGAGTTGGGACAGGGGGCGCCGAGCAGTACTTC. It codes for CASSLGVGTGGAEQYF. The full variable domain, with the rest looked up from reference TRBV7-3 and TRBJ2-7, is GAGVSQTPSNKVTEKGKYVELRCDPISGHTALYWYRQSLGQGPEFLIYFQGTGAADDSGLPNDRFFAVRPEGSVSTLKIQRTERGDSAVYLCASSLGVGTGGAEQYFGPGTRLTVT.

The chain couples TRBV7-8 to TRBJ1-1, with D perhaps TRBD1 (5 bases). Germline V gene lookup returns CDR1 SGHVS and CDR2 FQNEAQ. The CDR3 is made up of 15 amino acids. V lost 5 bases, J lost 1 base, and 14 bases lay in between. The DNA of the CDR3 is TGTGCCAGCAGCCGAGACAGACCCAAGAACACTGAAGCTTTCTTT. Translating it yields CASSRDRPKNTEAFF. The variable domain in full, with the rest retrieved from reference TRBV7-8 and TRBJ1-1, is GAGVSQSPRYKVAKRGQDVALRCDPISGHVSLFWYQQALGQGPEFLTYFQNEAQLDKSGLPSDRFFAERPEGSVSTLKIQRTQQEDSAVYLCASSRDRPKNTEAFFGQGTRLTVV.